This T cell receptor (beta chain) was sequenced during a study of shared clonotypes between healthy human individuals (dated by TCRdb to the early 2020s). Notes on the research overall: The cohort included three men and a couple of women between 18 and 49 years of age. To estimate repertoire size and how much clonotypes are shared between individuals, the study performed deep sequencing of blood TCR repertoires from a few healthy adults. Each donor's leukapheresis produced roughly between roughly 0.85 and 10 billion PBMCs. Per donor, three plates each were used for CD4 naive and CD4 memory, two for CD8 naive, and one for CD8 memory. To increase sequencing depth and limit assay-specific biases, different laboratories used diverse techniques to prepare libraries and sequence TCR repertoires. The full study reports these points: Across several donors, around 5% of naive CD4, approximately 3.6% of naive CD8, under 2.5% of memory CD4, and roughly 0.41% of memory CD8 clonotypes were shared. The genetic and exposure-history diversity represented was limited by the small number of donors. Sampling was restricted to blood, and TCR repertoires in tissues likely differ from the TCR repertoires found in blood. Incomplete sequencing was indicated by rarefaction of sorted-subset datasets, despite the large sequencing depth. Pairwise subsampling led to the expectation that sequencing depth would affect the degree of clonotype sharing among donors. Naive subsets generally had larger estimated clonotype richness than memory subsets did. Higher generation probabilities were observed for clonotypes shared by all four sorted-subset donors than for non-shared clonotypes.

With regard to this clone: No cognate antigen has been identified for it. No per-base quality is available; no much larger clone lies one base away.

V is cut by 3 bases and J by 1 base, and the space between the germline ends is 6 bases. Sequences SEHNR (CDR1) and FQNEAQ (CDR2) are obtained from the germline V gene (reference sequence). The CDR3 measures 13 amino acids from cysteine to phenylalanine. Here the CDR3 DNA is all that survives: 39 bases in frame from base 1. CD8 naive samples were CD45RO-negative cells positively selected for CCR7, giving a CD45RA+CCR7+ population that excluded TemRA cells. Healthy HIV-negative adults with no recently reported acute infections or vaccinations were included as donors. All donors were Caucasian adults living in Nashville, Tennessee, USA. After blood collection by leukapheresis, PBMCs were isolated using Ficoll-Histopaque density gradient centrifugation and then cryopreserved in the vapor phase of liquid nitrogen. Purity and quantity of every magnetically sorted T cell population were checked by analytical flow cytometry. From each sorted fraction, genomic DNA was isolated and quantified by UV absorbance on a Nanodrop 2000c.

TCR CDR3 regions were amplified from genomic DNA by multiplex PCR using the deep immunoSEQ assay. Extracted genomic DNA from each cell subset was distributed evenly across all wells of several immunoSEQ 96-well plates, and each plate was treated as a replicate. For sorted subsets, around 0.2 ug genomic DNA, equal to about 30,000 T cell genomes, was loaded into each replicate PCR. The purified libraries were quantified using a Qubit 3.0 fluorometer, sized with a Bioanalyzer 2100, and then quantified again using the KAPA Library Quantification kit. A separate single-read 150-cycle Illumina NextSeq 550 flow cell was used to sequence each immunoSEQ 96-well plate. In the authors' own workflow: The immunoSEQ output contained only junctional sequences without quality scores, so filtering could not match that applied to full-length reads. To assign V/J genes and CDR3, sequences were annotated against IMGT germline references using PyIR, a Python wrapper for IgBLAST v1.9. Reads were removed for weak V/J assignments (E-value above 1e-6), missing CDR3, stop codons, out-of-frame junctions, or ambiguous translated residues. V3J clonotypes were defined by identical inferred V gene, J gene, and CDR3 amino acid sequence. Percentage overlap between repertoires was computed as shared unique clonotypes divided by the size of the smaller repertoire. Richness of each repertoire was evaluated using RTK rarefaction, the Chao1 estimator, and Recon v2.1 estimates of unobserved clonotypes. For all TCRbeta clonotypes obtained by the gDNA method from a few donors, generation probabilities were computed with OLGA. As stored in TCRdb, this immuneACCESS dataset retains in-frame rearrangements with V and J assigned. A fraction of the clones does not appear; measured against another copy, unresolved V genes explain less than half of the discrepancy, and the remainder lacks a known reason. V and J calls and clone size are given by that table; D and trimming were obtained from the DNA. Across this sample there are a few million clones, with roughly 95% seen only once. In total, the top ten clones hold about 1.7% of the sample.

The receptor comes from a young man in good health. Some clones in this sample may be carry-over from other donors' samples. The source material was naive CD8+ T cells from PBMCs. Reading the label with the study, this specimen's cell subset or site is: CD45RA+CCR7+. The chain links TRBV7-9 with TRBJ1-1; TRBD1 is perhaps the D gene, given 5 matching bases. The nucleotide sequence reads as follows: TGTGCCAGCAGCTTGACAGAGAACACTGAAGCTTTCTTT. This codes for CASSLTENTEAFF.